This T cell receptor (beta chain) was observed in a study of patients and donors after allogeneic stem cell transplantation. TCRdb fed the RT-PCR reads into MiXCR, producing one record per CDR3 protein. Among about 87,000 distinct CDR3 sequences, approximately 5.2% were seen once, and the ten largest hold about 3%. Many counts were recorded for this clonotype. Germline V gene lookup returns CDR1 MNHNS and CDR2 SASEGT. Germline trimming cut 1 base from V and 4 bases from J; bases unmatched to any gene: 6. CDR3 length equals 15 residues. The gene calls are TRBV6-1 and TRBJ2-7; 8 bases align to TRBD1. Sequenced material: blood, either unsorted or a sorted T cell fraction (not recorded which). This clonotype was sampled from a human donor who was either an allogeneic HSCT recipient or a stem cell or donor lymphocyte infusion donor (not recorded which). It is not recorded whose cells these are; they may come from a transplant donor. CDR3 amino acids: CASSEGGQGVYEQYF. CDR3 sequence (DNA): TGTGCCAGCAGTGAAGGAGGACAGGGAGTGTACGAGCAGTACTTC.